A selection of T cell receptor beta chains follows, all from one sample in a study of blood T cell repertoires in COVID-19. TCRdb's copy holds only in-frame clones and misses some; the assay was immunoSEQ multiplex PCR. The sample carries some 250,000 clones, about 83% recorded once. The source material was peripheral blood. The receptor set was obtained from a middle-aged man with active or convalescent COVID-19. CDR3s include the opening cysteine and the closing phenylalanine or tryptophan. Fields, in order: J gene, V gene, clone size, CDR3 protein. Rows may omit the clone size; those that give it use once, few, many or a size class.

j_gene: TRBJ2-2
v_gene: TRBV5-5
abundance: .
CDR3aa: CASSWGQGAFTGELFF

j_gene: TRBJ1-5
v_gene: TRBV30
abundance: .
CDR3aa: CAWSVQAGNQPQHF

j_gene: TRBJ2-7
v_gene: TRBV2
abundance: few
CDR3aa: CASSATSGRRHEQYF

j_gene: TRBJ1-5
v_gene: TRBV30
abundance: .
CDR3aa: CAWSVEGSGPQHF

j_gene: TRBJ2-5
v_gene: TRBV29-1
abundance: .
CDR3aa: CSGTEDWETQYF

j_gene: TRBJ1-1
v_gene: TRBV3-1/TRBV3-2
abundance: .
CDR3aa: CASSQAAEAFF

j_gene: TRBJ1-1
v_gene: TRBV5-1
abundance: .
CDR3aa: CASSFDGQGLGTEAFF

j_gene: TRBJ2-7
v_gene: TRBV5-1
abundance: .
CDR3aa: CASSLGGTGSYEQYF

j_gene: TRBJ2-5
v_gene: TRBV7-9
abundance: .
CDR3aa: CASSLRRNQETQYF

j_gene: TRBJ2-3
v_gene: TRBV9
abundance: .
CDR3aa: CASSVGLSGTTDTQYF

j_gene: TRBJ2-5
v_gene: TRBV30
abundance: .
CDR3aa: CAWSVGGARETQYF

j_gene: TRBJ1-6
v_gene: TRBV6-5
abundance: .
CDR3aa: CASSYAGTPNSPLHF

j_gene: TRBJ1-1
v_gene: TRBV28
abundance: few
CDR3aa: CASSLESPTAEAFF

j_gene: TRBJ2-3
v_gene: TRBV29-1
abundance: .
CDR3aa: CSVEDRVSTDTQYF

j_gene: TRBJ1-1
v_gene: TRBV7-3
abundance: .
CDR3aa: CASSLTGETEAFF

j_gene: TRBJ1-2
v_gene: TRBV12-3/TRBV12-4
abundance: few
CDR3aa: CASSRSGNGYTF

j_gene: TRBJ1-1
v_gene: TRBV12-3/TRBV12-4
abundance: .
CDR3aa: CASRQNLNTEAFF

j_gene: TRBJ1-1
v_gene: TRBV5-1
abundance: .
CDR3aa: CASSQEVGNTEAFF

j_gene: TRBJ2-7
v_gene: TRBV27
abundance: once
CDR3aa: CASSFSQTGSYEQYF

j_gene: TRBJ2-7
v_gene: TRBV7-3
abundance: once
CDR3aa: CASSHHNSPYEQYF

j_gene: TRBJ2-7
v_gene: TRBV7-3
abundance: .
CDR3aa: CASSPQGGEQYF

j_gene: TRBJ1-1
v_gene: TRBV30
abundance: .
CDR3aa: CAWTSGGEAFF

j_gene: TRBJ2-1
v_gene: TRBV10-3
abundance: .
CDR3aa: CAISDGAPVEQFF

j_gene: TRBJ2-7
v_gene: TRBV11-2
abundance: .
CDR3aa: CASSLGGGYGIYEQYF

j_gene: TRBJ2-2
v_gene: TRBV29-1
abundance: few
CDR3aa: CSVKAGTGNTGELFF

j_gene: TRBJ2-6
v_gene: TRBV7-3
abundance: .
CDR3aa: CASSIGGSGANVLTF

j_gene: TRBJ2-7
v_gene: TRBV29-1
abundance: .
CDR3aa: CSVRTGGSYEQYF

j_gene: TRBJ1-1
v_gene: TRBV7-9
abundance: .
CDR3aa: CASSLLTGLVTEAFF

j_gene: TRBJ1-2
v_gene: TRBV5-1
abundance: .
CDR3aa: CASSPGQGSTLF

j_gene: TRBJ1-1
v_gene: TRBV7-8
abundance: few
CDR3aa: CASSLGTLNTEAFF

j_gene: TRBJ2-7
v_gene: TRBV6-5
abundance: .
CDR3aa: CASNPPGSIYEQYF

j_gene: TRBJ1-2
v_gene: TRBV29-1
abundance: .
CDR3aa: CSVEDWRVGGYTF

j_gene: TRBJ2-5
v_gene: TRBV11-3
abundance: .
CDR3aa: CASSLDQGTQETQYF

j_gene: TRBJ1-1
v_gene: TRBV11-3
abundance: .
CDR3aa: CASSFRRGSTEAFF

j_gene: TRBJ1-1
v_gene: TRBV5-6
abundance: .
CDR3aa: CASSSVRGAGTEAFF

j_gene: TRBJ2-7
v_gene: TRBV9
abundance: once
CDR3aa: CASSVESSGAYEQYF

j_gene: TRBJ1-5
v_gene: TRBV7-2
abundance: .
CDR3aa: CASSGQYGDQPQHF

j_gene: TRBJ2-7
v_gene: TRBV24-1
abundance: .
CDR3aa: CATSGSGTGQGSEQYF

j_gene: TRBJ1-6
v_gene: TRBV6-5
abundance: .
CDR3aa: CASSYNPRSPLHF

j_gene: TRBJ1-2
v_gene: TRBV18
abundance: .
CDR3aa: CASSQGQTVDGYTF

j_gene: TRBJ1-2
v_gene: TRBV7-8
abundance: .
CDR3aa: CASSLTQTYGYTF

j_gene: TRBJ1-5
v_gene: TRBV3-1/TRBV3-2
abundance: .
CDR3aa: CASSQDTANGQPQHF

j_gene: TRBJ2-7
v_gene: TRBV7-6
abundance: .
CDR3aa: CASSVNGDFAYEQYF

j_gene: TRBJ2-3
v_gene: TRBV28
abundance: .
CDR3aa: CASRRPPGLGTSDTQYF